Sequencing of this T cell receptor (beta chain) was carried out in a study of response to subunit inactivated influenza vaccine. This clonotype was observed a few times. TCRdb reanalysed the RT-PCR reads using MiXCR and keeps one entry per CDR3 protein. The profile shows 700,000 to 800,000 distinct CDR3 sequences, about a fifth of them singletons. Trimming cost V 5 bases and J 7 bases; bases outside gene matches: 6. Germline CDR1 reads SGHTA; CDR2 reads FQGNSA. CDR3 length: 15 residues. The chain carries TRBV7-2 and TRBJ2-2; TRBD1 agrees at 11 bases. Sample: PBMCs from blood, taken around 5 days after vaccination. The receptor was derived from a man aged 50 to 59 who received an inactivated influenza vaccine. CDR3 region: CASSRWTGGNGELFF. CDR3 DNA: TGTGCCAGCAGCCGATGGACAGGGGGCAACGGGGAGCTGTTTTTT.